Listed here are 10 T cell receptor beta chains from one sample, sequenced in a study of shared clonotypes between healthy human individuals. Clones were sequenced by immunoSEQ multiplex PCR, and TCRdb holds only the in-frame ones, with some missing. Of about 520,000 clones in the sample, 90% to 97% are singletons; the top ten hold 0.05% to 0.08%. Source material: naive CD4+ T cells sorted from blood. The subset is: CD45RA+ positively selected. Source of these receptors: a woman in her thirties in good health.

The chain links TRBV5-1 to TRBJ2-7; D call uncertain. Germline V lookup: CDR1 SGHRS, CDR2 YFSETQ. The CDR3 totals 14 residues. V was cut by 2 bases and J by 6 bases, with 15 bases left in between. CDR3 sequence (DNA): TGCGCCAGCAGCTTTGGTGCGGACGTCCGCGAGCAGTACTTC. Translated, it gives CASSFGADVREQYF.

The rearrangement links TRBV5-4 to TRBJ2-3, with 10 bases lining up with TRBD1. J was trimmed by 3 bases and V by 0 bases; bases with no gene match: 4. The CDR3 contains 16 residues. Per the germline V gene, CDR1 is SGHNT and CDR2 is YYREEE (reference sequence). The CDR3 region is CASSLESGQGTDTQYF. In DNA, the CDR3 is TGTGCCAGCAGCTTGGAATCGGGACAGGGGACAGATACGCAGTATTTT. The complete variable domain, with remaining parts taken from reference TRBV5-4 and TRBJ2-3, reads ETGVTQSPTHLIKTRGQQVTLRCSSQSGHNTVSWYQQALGQGPQFIFQYYREEENGRGNFPPRFSGLQFPNYSSELNVNALELDDSALYLCASSLESGQGTDTQYFGPGTRLTVL.

This rearrangement joins TRBV29-1 to TRBJ2-2, with 13 bases aligning to TRBD2. The CDR3 covers 14 residues. CDR1 and CDR2 (germline): SQVTM, ANQGSEA. J was trimmed by 6 bases and V by 8 bases; bases with no gene match: 6. As DNA, the CDR3 is TGCAGCACGGGGACTAGCGGGATAGCCGGGGAGCTGTTTTTT. Its translation is CSTGTSGIAGELFF.

This rearrangement joins TRBV7-2 to TRBJ2-7; a weak D match, TRBD2 (6 bases). Trimming took off 1 base at V and 2 bases at J, with 12 bases between the two ends. The length of the CDR3 is 15 residues. Per germline, CDR1 SGHTA and CDR2 FQGNSA. CDR3 nucleotide sequence: TGTGCCAGCAGCTTAGGTAGCGGATCCCCCTACGAGCAGTACTTC. It codes for CASSLGSGSPYEQYF.

The gene calls are TRBV6-1 and TRBJ1-3, with D unclear. The V and J ends lost 3 bases and 3 bases respectively, with 12 bases between them. The CDR3 loop spans 15 amino acids. CDR1 is MNHNS and CDR2 is SASEGT in the germline V gene. CDR3 region: CASSDLEGVGNTIYF. The CDR3 nucleotides read TGTGCCAGCAGTGATTTAGAGGGAGTTGGAAACACCATATATTTT.

The chain couples TRBV19 to TRBJ2-7; D unclear. V was trimmed by 3 bases and J by 2 bases, leaving 11 bases between them. Germline V lookup: CDR1 LNHDA, CDR2 SQIVND (reference sequence). This CDR3 has 14 residues. CDR3 sequence: CASSIGPTTYEQYF. For the CDR3, the DNA is TGTGCCAGTAGTATTGGACCAACTACCTACGAGCAGTACTTC. The full variable domain, its missing parts supplied by reference TRBV19 and TRBJ2-7, is DGGITQSPKYLFRKEGQNVTLSCEQNLNHDAMYWYRQDPGQGLRLIYYSQIVNDFQKGDIAEGYSVSREKKESFPLTVTSAQKNPTAFYLCASSIGPTTYEQYFGPGTRLTVT.

The V gene is TRBV7-9, the J gene TRBJ2-7; 7 bases match TRBD2. V was pared by 5 bases and J by 0 bases, with 16 bases of the junction left unmatched. Germline V gene data show CDR1 as SEHNR and CDR2 as FQNEAQ (reference sequence). The CDR3 contains 18 residues. CDR3: CASSRGLGNSKFSYEQYF. The CDR3 DNA sequence: TGTGCCAGCAGCCGCGGACTAGGCAATTCGAAATTCTCCTACGAGCAGTACTTC.

The chain is built from TRBV11-2 and TRBJ2-3; 9 nucleotides agree with TRBD2. This CDR3 has 15 amino acids. Germline V lookup: CDR1 SGHAT, CDR2 FQNNGV. The trim removed 1 base at V and 4 bases at J, leaving 3 bases unmatched. The CDR3 protein is CASSLGTSAADTQYF. The CDR3 DNA reads as TGTGCCAGCAGCTTAGGGACTAGCGCTGCAGATACGCAGTATTTT.

For this clone: The sample contains more than one DNA sequence encoding this CDR3. The chain employs TRBV28 and TRBJ1-2; the D is unclear. The length of the CDR3 is 12 residues. V lost 1 base and J lost 4, with 4 bases in between. Germline V lookup: CDR1 MDHEN, CDR2 SYDVKM. CDR3 protein: CASSLSVYGYTF. The CDR3 DNA is TGTGCCAGCAGTTTATCAGTCTATGGCTACACCTTC.

The rearrangement links TRBV2 to TRBJ1-2; TRBD1 agrees at 9 bases. With V trimmed by 6 bases and J by 8 bases, 4 bases remained unmatched. The CDR3 loop spans 12 amino acids. The V gene's germline CDR1 is SNHLY and CDR2 FYNNEI. CDR3 in amino acids: CASRGQGWGYTF. The CDR3 nucleotides are TGTGCCAGCAGGGGACAGGGCTGGGGCTACACCTTC. The whole variable domain, remainder taken from reference TRBV2 and TRBJ1-2, is EPEVTQTPSHQVTQMGQEVILRCVPISNHLYFYWYRQILGQKVEFLVSFYNNEISEKSEIFDDQFSVERPDGSNFTLKIRSTKLEDSAMYFCASRGQGWGYTFGSGTRLTVV.